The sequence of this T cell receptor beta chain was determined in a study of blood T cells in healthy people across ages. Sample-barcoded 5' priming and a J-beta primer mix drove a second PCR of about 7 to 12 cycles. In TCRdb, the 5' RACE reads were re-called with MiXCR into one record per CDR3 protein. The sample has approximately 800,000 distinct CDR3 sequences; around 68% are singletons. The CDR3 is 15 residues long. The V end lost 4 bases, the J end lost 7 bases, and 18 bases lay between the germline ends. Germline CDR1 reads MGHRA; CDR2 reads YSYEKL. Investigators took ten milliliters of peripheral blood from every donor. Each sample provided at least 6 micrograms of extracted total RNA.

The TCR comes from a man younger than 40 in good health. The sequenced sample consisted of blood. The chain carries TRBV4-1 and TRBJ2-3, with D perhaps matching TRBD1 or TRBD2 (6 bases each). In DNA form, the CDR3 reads TGCGCCAGCAGCCTCCAAACAGGGAGGTCCCATACGCAGTATTTT. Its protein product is CASSLQTGRSHTQYF.